A selection of T cell receptor beta chains follows, all from one sample in a study of OX40 agonist ivuxolimab in advanced cancers. The repertoire was sequenced with immunoSEQ multiplex PCR; TCRdb's copy has only in-frame clones and lacks some. The table shows about 54,000 clones, with about 80% occurring only once. Sequenced here: CD4+ or CD8+ T cells sorted from blood, sampled in a trial of the OX40 agonist ivuxolimab. The receptor source for this set is an adult with an advanced solid tumor such as melanoma, head and neck, liver or kidney cancer. CDR3s include the opening cysteine and the closing phenylalanine or tryptophan. Each record gives: V gene, J gene, CDR3 protein.

v_gene: TRBV5-1; j_gene: TRBJ1-1; CDR3aa: CASSLGPFGGRNTEAFF
v_gene: TRBV30; j_gene: TRBJ2-3; CDR3aa: CAWSPGDTQYF
v_gene: TRBV18; j_gene: TRBJ1-2; CDR3aa: CASSRTGGFGYTF
v_gene: TRBV28; j_gene: TRBJ2-3; CDR3aa: CASSLLAGEPSTQYF
v_gene: TRBV7-9; j_gene: TRBJ1-2; CDR3aa: CAGKKENYGYTF
v_gene: TRBV28; j_gene: TRBJ1-1; CDR3aa: CASLGNTEAFF
v_gene: TRBV19; j_gene: TRBJ2-3; CDR3aa: CASSPVGSTDTQYF
v_gene: TRBV19; j_gene: TRBJ2-5; CDR3aa: CASAREPRATQYF
v_gene: TRBV7-9; j_gene: TRBJ1-3; CDR3aa: CASSLYTNTIYF
v_gene: TRBV6-7; j_gene: TRBJ1-2; CDR3aa: CASSYSNCPTNYGYTF
v_gene: TRBV28; j_gene: TRBJ1-5; CDR3aa: CASRTGENSNQPQHF
v_gene: TRBV27; j_gene: TRBJ2-2; CDR3aa: CASLGTANTGELFF
v_gene: TRBV19; j_gene: TRBJ2-1; CDR3aa: CASSLRATYNEQFF
v_gene: TRBV7-2; j_gene: TRBJ2-1; CDR3aa: CASSLVDSRSRHEQFF
v_gene: TRBV10-2; j_gene: TRBJ2-3; CDR3aa: CASSLAGRGTDTQYF
v_gene: TRBV6-5; j_gene: TRBJ1-2; CDR3aa: CASSRRDRGYTF
v_gene: TRBV6-5; j_gene: TRBJ1-1; CDR3aa: CAVGRSDTEAFF
v_gene: TRBV6-1; j_gene: TRBJ1-2; CDR3aa: CASSEGVYGYTF
v_gene: TRBV7-2; j_gene: TRBJ1-2; CDR3aa: CASSLDLAAVYGYTF
v_gene: TRBV2; j_gene: TRBJ2-1; CDR3aa: CASCQVGASGYNEQFF
v_gene: TRBV27; j_gene: TRBJ2-5; CDR3aa: CASSPLRRQETQYF
v_gene: TRBV19; j_gene: TRBJ2-7; CDR3aa: CASSNERGRGQYF
v_gene: TRBV30; j_gene: TRBJ1-2; CDR3aa: CAWSRTGGGGYTF
v_gene: TRBV9; j_gene: TRBJ2-5; CDR3aa: CASSGLASEKTQYF
v_gene: TRBV6-5; j_gene: TRBJ1-2; CDR3aa: CASSQALTGAYGYTF
v_gene: TRBV5-1; j_gene: TRBJ1-1; CDR3aa: CASSTGQGPNTEAFF
v_gene: TRBV25-1; j_gene: TRBJ1-5; CDR3aa: CASSPSGTGFANQPQHF
v_gene: TRBV7-2; j_gene: TRBJ2-5; CDR3aa: CASSLIPGETQYF
v_gene: TRBV18; j_gene: TRBJ2-5; CDR3aa: CASSPPTGLETQYF
v_gene: TRBV27; j_gene: TRBJ1-6; CDR3aa: CASRRTDNSPLHF
v_gene: TRBV5-5; j_gene: TRBJ2-7; CDR3aa: CASSYASSTSSYEQYF
v_gene: TRBV7-6; j_gene: TRBJ1-5; CDR3aa: CASSARPGLNVRNQPQHF
v_gene: TRBV7-9; j_gene: TRBJ1-5; CDR3aa: CASSLDNQPQHF
v_gene: TRBV4-3; j_gene: TRBJ2-6; CDR3aa: CASSPGRGVSGANVLTF
v_gene: TRBV9; j_gene: TRBJ2-7; CDR3aa: CASSARTGGIYEQYF
v_gene: TRBV6-5; j_gene: TRBJ2-6; CDR3aa: CASSFDIFPGANVLTF
v_gene: TRBV5-1; j_gene: TRBJ2-1; CDR3aa: CASSPRRRGLAEYNEQFF
v_gene: TRBV5-6; j_gene: TRBJ2-7; CDR3aa: CASRYRGYEQYF
v_gene: TRBV20-1; j_gene: TRBJ1-1; CDR3aa: CSAAANTEAFF
v_gene: TRBV4-3; j_gene: TRBJ2-7; CDR3aa: CASSQDQGLTYEQYF
v_gene: TRBV27; j_gene: TRBJ1-5; CDR3aa: CASSLWGYGNQPQHF
v_gene: TRBV7-2; j_gene: TRBJ1-2; CDR3aa: CASSSHRGPVDGYTF
v_gene: TRBV25-1; j_gene: TRBJ2-5; CDR3aa: CASSELGNRETQYF
v_gene: TRBV15; j_gene: TRBJ1-2; CDR3aa: CATSRDSHYGYTF
v_gene: TRBV6-5; j_gene: TRBJ1-2; CDR3aa: CASSTGGWSIGYTF
v_gene: TRBV7-2; j_gene: TRBJ2-1; CDR3aa: CASSLAKRAPSYNEQFF
v_gene: TRBV10-1; j_gene: TRBJ2-7; CDR3aa: CASSPSGIYEQYF
v_gene: TRBV18; j_gene: TRBJ1-1; CDR3aa: CASSPGQGNTEAFF
v_gene: TRBV19; j_gene: TRBJ1-3; CDR3aa: CASSIRPGNTIYF
v_gene: TRBV18; j_gene: TRBJ1-1; CDR3aa: CASSPQRGNTEAFF
v_gene: TRBV5-5; j_gene: TRBJ1-4; CDR3aa: CASSRGQGFNEKLFF
v_gene: TRBV7-2; j_gene: TRBJ2-2; CDR3aa: CASSPFLVGELFF
v_gene: TRBV6-5; j_gene: TRBJ1-5; CDR3aa: CASRGTNQPQHF